The 22 T cell receptor beta chains listed next were all sequenced from one sample in a study of control samples from healthy donors and cancer patients. Data came from immunoSEQ multiplex PCR; TCRdb stores just in-frame clones and leaves some out. The top ten clones hold 5.8% of a sample with some 80,000 clones, 85% to 95% of them seen once. Source material: blood. The receptor source for this set is a woman in her fifties or sixties in good health.

V is TRBV18 and J is TRBJ2-7, with D perhaps TRBD1 (5 bases). V was pared by 4 bases and J by 4 bases, with 11 bases between. The CDR3 extends over 13 amino acids. Germline loops: CDR1 KGHSH, CDR2 LQKENI. CDR3 residues: CASSLGETYEQYF. CDR3 bases: TGTGCCAGCTCACTAGGGGAAACTTACGAGCAGTACTTC. Variable domain in full (rest from reference TRBV18 and TRBJ2-7): NAGVMQNPRHLVRRRGQEARLRCSPMKGHSHVYWYRQLPEEGLKFMVYLQKENIIDESGMPKERFSAEFPKEGPSILRIQQVVRGDSAAYFCASSLGETYEQYFGPGTRLTVT.

V usage is TRBV7-9 and J usage is TRBJ1-3; D is unresolved. CDR1 is SEHNR and CDR2 is FQNEAQ in the germline V gene (reference sequence). V lost 4 bases, J lost 3 bases, and 10 bases lay in between. The CDR3 totals 14 residues. The CDR3, as DNA: TGTGCCAGCAGCTCCGACACGGATGGAAACACCATATATTTT. The encoded protein is CASSSDTDGNTIYF.

This rearrangement joins TRBV3-1 (or the pseudogene TRBV3-2) to TRBJ2-7; D gene uncertain. Germline V gives CDR1 LGHDT, CDR2 YNNKEL (reference sequence). Trimming shortened V by 1 base and J by 1 base, and 8 bases separated the two germline ends. The CDR3 runs 14 residues. CDR3 protein: CASSQGTQSYEQYF. DNA for the CDR3: TGTGCCAGCAGCCAAGGGACCCAGTCCTACGAGCAGTACTTC.

V and J are TRBV6-6 and TRBJ1-2; a possible D gene is TRBD1 (6 bases). In germline, CDR1 is MNHNY, CDR2 SVGAGI (reference sequence). Trimming shortened V by 5 bases and J by 0 bases, and 7 bases separated the two germline ends. CDR3 size: 13 residues. CDR3 loop: CASSGTTNYGYTF. The DNA for the CDR3 is TGTGCCAGCAGTGGGACAACTAACTATGGCTACACCTTC.

The rearrangement links TRBV7-2 to TRBJ1-2; D is unclear. The V end was cut by 7 bases, the J end by 4 bases, with 19 bases between. Germline V gene sequence: CDR1 SGHTA, CDR2 FQGNSA. The CDR3 is made up of 15 amino acids. The CDR3: CASTPNPGSAYGYTF. CDR3 coding DNA: TGTGCCAGCACCCCGAACCCAGGCAGCGCCTATGGCTACACCTTC.

The chain links TRBV24-1 to TRBJ1-1, with no clear D. This CDR3 contains 14 residues. Trimming took 5 bases from V and 3 from J, leaving 12 bases between them. CDR1 KGHDR and CDR2 SFDVKD come from the germline V gene. Here the CDR3 DNA reads TGTGCCACCAGTGCTGACACCTTTTACACTGAAGCTTTCTTT. As protein: CATSADTFYTEAFF.

The rearrangement uses TRBV7-6 and TRBJ2-1, with 7 nucleotides matching TRBD1. The germline V gene has CDR1 SGHVS and CDR2 FNYEAQ. The CDR3 totals 14 residues. V lost 5 bases, J lost 6 bases, and 7 bases stayed unmatched. This chain's CDR3 is CASSPAQGINEQFF. CDR3 sequence (DNA): TGTGCCAGCAGCCCGGCACAGGGGATCAATGAGCAGTTCTTC. The entire variable domain, with the rest obtained from reference TRBV7-6 and TRBJ2-1, is as follows: GAGVSQSPRYKVTKRGQDVALRCDPISGHVSLYWYRQALGQGPEFLTYFNYEAQQDKSGLPNDRFSAERPEGSISTLTIQRTEQRDSAMYRCASSPAQGINEQFFGPGTRLTVL.

For this clone: The sample contains more than one DNA sequence encoding this CDR3. V usage is TRBV28 and J usage is TRBJ2-7; D not resolved. There are 12 residues in the CDR3. The germline V and J ends were trimmed by 1 base and 4 bases, with 5 bases remaining between them. Germline V gives CDR1 MDHEN, CDR2 SYDVKM. The CDR3 region is CASSLFGYEQYF. As DNA, the CDR3 is TGTGCCAGCAGTTTATTTGGGTACGAGCAGTACTTC.

The V gene is TRBV4-3, the J gene TRBJ2-3; TRBD1 is a possible D gene (6 bases). CDR1 and CDR2 (germline): LGHNA, YSLEER. The CDR3 loop spans 15 amino acids. V was cut by 4 bases and J by 0 bases, with 11 bases left in between. CDR3 coding DNA: TGCGCCAGCAGCCCCGGAGACAGGAGCACAGATACGCAGTATTTT. Translation gives CASSPGDRSTDTQYF.

The gene calls are TRBV12-3 or TRBV12-4 and TRBJ1-5; the match to TRBD1 covers 7 bases. This CDR3 has 13 amino acids. V shed 6 bases and J 4 bases; nucleotides not matched to a gene: 3. Written as DNA, the CDR3 is TGTGCCAGCAGAAAACAGGGGAATCAGCCCCAGCATTTT. This gives the protein CASRKQGNQPQHF.

This clone is medium-sized within its sample. The V gene is TRBV5-6, the J gene TRBJ2-2; 9 bases align to TRBD1. CDR3 length: 15 amino acids. The J segment lost 3 bases and the V segment lost 0 bases, leaving 0 bases of the junction unmatched. Looked up from germline, CDR1 is SGHDT and CDR2 is YYEEEE. The CDR3 protein is CASSLGDRDTGELFF. Here the CDR3 DNA reads TGTGCCAGCAGCTTGGGGGACAGGGACACCGGGGAGCTGTTTTTT.

V is TRBV19 and J is TRBJ1-5; maybe TRBD1 (5 bases). Germline lookup yields CDR1 LNHDA and CDR2 SQIVND (reference sequence). This CDR3 spans 13 amino acids. V gave up 10 bases and J gave up 10 bases, with 20 bases separating them. CDR3 residues: CATSLGTASPQHF. DNA of the CDR3: TGTGCCACCTCCTTGGGGACGGCCTCACCCCAGCATTTT. Looking up the rest from reference TRBV19 and TRBJ1-5 gives the full variable domain: DGGITQSPKYLFRKEGQNVTLSCEQNLNHDAMYWYRQDPGQGLRLIYYSQIVNDFQKGDIAEGYSVSREKKESFPLTVTSAQKNPTAFYLCATSLGTASPQHFGDGTRLSIL.

The V gene is TRBV2, the J gene TRBJ2-7; tentatively, D is TRBD2 (6 bases). V gave up 0 bases and J gave up 0 bases, with 15 bases separating them. CDR1 is SNHLY and CDR2 is FYNNEI in the germline V gene. This CDR3 has 17 residues. Here the CDR3 reads CASSEAGLALSSYEQYF. The CDR3 DNA reads as TGTGCCAGCAGTGAAGCAGGTCTAGCGTTAAGCTCCTACGAGCAGTACTTC.

The sample holds one count of this clone. V gene TRBV7-2 combines with J gene TRBJ2-1; TRBD2 aligns across 9 bases. CDR3 size: 17 residues. V was pared by 4 bases and J by 7 bases, with 14 bases of the junction left unmatched. Germline values: CDR1 SGHTA, CDR2 FQGNSA. DNA for the CDR3: TGTGCCAGCAGCTACCAACCCGGTAGCGGGAGTCATAATGAGCAGTTCTTC. Translated: CASSYQPGSGSHNEQFF.

The chain carries TRBV30 and TRBJ1-1; D is undetermined. The V end was cut by 5 bases, the J end by 1 base, with 11 bases between. The CDR3 sequence is 13 residues long. Germline V CDR1 and CDR2: GTSNPN, SVGIG (reference sequence). CDR3 DNA sequence: TGTGCCTGGGATATCCTGGAGAACACTGAAGCTTTCTTT. This gives the protein CAWDILENTEAFF.

The DNA of the CDR3 is TGTGCCAGCAGCAAAGTTGGGGGTCAGCCCCAGCATTTT. This translates into CASSKVGGQPQHF. This chain joins TRBV21-1 and TRBJ1-5. TRBV21-1 is a recognized pseudogene. The CDR3 is made up of 13 amino acids.

The chain carries TRBV12-3 or TRBV12-4 and TRBJ1-4; D uncertain. CDR3 length: 13 residues. With 3 bases removed from V and 11 bases from J, the gap between germline ends came to 13 bases. The CDR3 region is CASSFGLVGKLFF. Written as DNA, the CDR3 is TGTGCCAGCAGTTTTGGCCTGGTGGGGAAACTGTTTTTT.

The chain combines TRBV24-1 with TRBJ2-1; unclear D gene. The CDR3 extends over 15 amino acids. V was clipped by 1 base and J by 0 bases, with 6 bases between them. In germline, CDR1 is KGHDR, CDR2 SFDVKD. Here the CDR3 reads CATSDFSSSYNEQFF. The CDR3 coding sequence is TGTGCCACCAGTGATTTCAGCAGCTCCTACAATGAGCAGTTCTTC.

The CDR3: CASSYDYSSYEQYF. In nucleotides, the CDR3 is TGTGCCAGCAGTTACGACTACAGCTCCTACGAGCAGTACTTC. This rearrangement joins TRBV6-5 to TRBJ2-7, with TRBD2 as a possible D gene (5 bases). V was pared by 2 bases and J by 0 bases, with 8 bases between. Germline V gene data show CDR1 as MNHEY and CDR2 as SVGAGI. The CDR3 spans 14 residues.

The sample holds one count of this clone. The chain couples TRBV24-1 to TRBJ1-5, with D unclear. CDR3 size: 12 residues. Trimming pared 3 bases from V and 3 bases from J, leaving 2 bases between. CDR1 and CDR2 from the germline V gene are KGHDR and SFDVKD. The CDR3 DNA sequence: TGTGCCACCAGTGATACCAATCAGCCCCAGCATTTT. Protein product: CATSDTNQPQHF.

The genes are TRBV6-6 and TRBJ2-1; 8 bases map to TRBD2. The length of the CDR3 is 10 residues. V lost 11 bases, J lost 6 bases, and 0 bases stayed unmatched. In germline, CDR1 is MNHNY, CDR2 SVGAGI (reference sequence). CDR3 sequence (DNA): TGTGCCGCGGGGGGCAATGAGCAGTTCTTC. This codes for CAAGGNEQFF.

The rearrangement uses TRBV11-2 and TRBJ2-7; a possible D gene is TRBD2 (5 bases). The V gene lost 5 bases and the J gene lost 2 bases, with 13 bases spanning the gap. The CDR3 is made up of 14 amino acids. Germline CDR1 is SGHAT and CDR2 is FQNNGV. CDR3 region: CASSEEASTYEQYF. The CDR3, as DNA: TGTGCCAGCAGCGAGGAGGCTAGCACCTACGAGCAGTACTTC.